The rows below give T cell receptor beta chains drawn from one sample of a study of shared clonotypes between healthy human individuals. Sequencing used immunoSEQ multiplex PCR; TCRdb keeps in-frame clones, though not all of them. There are about 1.5 million clones in the sample; 95% to 99% occur only once, and 0.45% lies in the top ten. The sample comprised naive CD4+ T cells sorted from blood. These receptors were taken from a young man in good health. CDR3s include the opening cysteine and the closing phenylalanine or tryptophan. D genes are given only for firm matches. The size of a clone is reported for some rows only, either as once, few or many, or as a class for expanded clones.

d_gene: TRBD2
v_gene: TRBV18
abundance: .
j_gene: TRBJ2-7
CDR3aa: CASSPPTSGSVHEQYF
CDR3nt: TGTGCCAGCTCACCACCTACTAGCGGGAGTGTCCACGAGCAGTACTTC

d_gene: .
v_gene: TRBV7-8
abundance: .
j_gene: TRBJ2-2
CDR3aa: CASSVGANTGELFF
CDR3nt: TGTGCCAGCAGCGTGGGGGCGAACACCGGGGAGCTGTTTTTT

d_gene: .
v_gene: TRBV6-1
abundance: .
j_gene: TRBJ2-1
CDR3aa: CASSEGIVTGEQFF
CDR3nt: TGTGCCAGCAGTGAAGGTATAGTCACGGGTGAGCAGTTCTTC

d_gene: TRBD2
v_gene: TRBV5-1
abundance: .
j_gene: TRBJ2-1
CDR3aa: CASSLDPTSGRLFNEQFF
CDR3nt: TGCGCCAGCAGCTTGGACCCGACTAGCGGGAGACTATTCAATGAGCAGTTCTTC

d_gene: .
v_gene: TRBV2
abundance: .
j_gene: TRBJ2-1
CDR3aa: CANPPVDRYNEQFF
CDR3nt: TGTGCCAACCCTCCCGTCGACCGCTACAATGAGCAGTTCTTC

d_gene: TRBD1
v_gene: TRBV11-2
abundance: .
j_gene: TRBJ1-2
CDR3aa: CASSVQGQTVYGYTF
CDR3nt: TGTGCCAGCAGCGTACAGGGACAGACTGTTTATGGCTACACCTTC

d_gene: TRBD2
v_gene: TRBV28
abundance: .
j_gene: TRBJ2-5
CDR3aa: CASSFRGLAVSKETQYF
CDR3nt: TGTGCCAGCAGTTTCCGAGGACTAGCGGTATCCAAAGAGACCCAGTACTTC

d_gene: .
v_gene: TRBV28
abundance: .
j_gene: TRBJ2-2
CDR3aa: CASSFWGSDTGELFF
CDR3nt: TGTGCCAGCAGTTTTTGGGGGAGTGACACCGGGGAGCTGTTTTTT

d_gene: TRBD2
v_gene: TRBV10-2
abundance: .
j_gene: TRBJ2-2
CDR3aa: CASIAGGPSGELFF
CDR3nt: TGCGCCAGCATAGCGGGAGGGCCCTCCGGGGAGCTGTTTTTT

d_gene: .
v_gene: TRBV13
abundance: .
j_gene: TRBJ2-7
CDR3aa: CASSLSGRGALGFYEQYF
CDR3nt: TGTGCCAGCAGCTTATCAGGCAGGGGTGCGTTGGGTTTCTACGAGCAGTACTTC

d_gene: .
v_gene: TRBV6-5
abundance: .
j_gene: TRBJ2-7
CDR3aa: CASRGDAPYEQYF
CDR3nt: TGTGCCAGCAGGGGGGACGCTCCCTACGAGCAGTACTTC

d_gene: TRBD1
v_gene: TRBV5-4
abundance: .
j_gene: TRBJ2-5
CDR3aa: CASRGDRGQETQYF
CDR3nt: TGTGCCAGCAGAGGGGACAGGGGGCAAGAGACCCAGTACTTC

d_gene: TRBD2
v_gene: TRBV5-1
abundance: .
j_gene: TRBJ2-3
CDR3aa: CASSFERERKDTQYF
CDR3nt: TGCGCCAGCAGCTTTGAGCGGGAGAGGAAAGATACGCAGTATTTT

d_gene: .
v_gene: TRBV5-1
abundance: .
j_gene: TRBJ2-7
CDR3aa: CASSLEGEDEQYF
CDR3nt: TGCGCCAGCAGCTTGGAGGGGGAGGACGAGCAGTACTTC

d_gene: TRBD1
v_gene: TRBV6-6
abundance: .
j_gene: TRBJ1-2
CDR3aa: CASSRTRDRARGYTF
CDR3nt: TGTGCCAGCAGTCGTACCCGGGACAGGGCTCGAGGCTACACCTTC

d_gene: TRBD1
v_gene: TRBV7-9
abundance: .
j_gene: TRBJ2-2
CDR3aa: CASQQGWNTGELFF
CDR3nt: TGTGCCAGCCAACAGGGGTGGAACACCGGGGAGCTGTTTTTT

d_gene: TRBD1
v_gene: TRBV27
abundance: .
j_gene: TRBJ1-5
CDR3aa: CASSPRDSRSSNQPQHF
CDR3nt: TGTGCCAGCAGTCCCCGGGACAGCCGAAGTAGCAATCAGCCCCAGCATTTT

d_gene: .
v_gene: TRBV11-3
abundance: .
j_gene: TRBJ2-3
CDR3aa: CASSQRRGHSTDTQYF
CDR3nt: TGTGCCAGCAGCCAAAGGAGGGGCCATAGCACAGATACGCAGTATTTT

d_gene: .
v_gene: TRBV27
abundance: .
j_gene: TRBJ2-3
CDR3aa: CASSLVRGDTQYF
CDR3nt: TGTGCCAGCAGTTTGGTTCGTGGAGATACGCAGTATTTT

d_gene: TRBD1
v_gene: TRBV28
abundance: .
j_gene: TRBJ1-2
CDR3aa: CASSVLGGTGNVTF
CDR3nt: TGTGCCAGCAGTGTTCTGGGTGGGACAGGGAATGTCACCTTC

d_gene: TRBD1
v_gene: TRBV11-2
abundance: once
j_gene: TRBJ1-5
CDR3aa: CASSKGQGNQPQHF
CDR3nt: TGTGCCAGCAGCAAGGGACAGGGCAATCAGCCCCAGCATTTT

d_gene: .
v_gene: TRBV18
abundance: .
j_gene: TRBJ2-7
CDR3aa: CASSPTDLYEQYF
CDR3nt: TGTGCCAGCTCACCGACGGACCTCTACGAGCAGTACTTC

d_gene: .
v_gene: TRBV10-3
abundance: .
j_gene: TRBJ2-1
CDR3aa: CAISDSVAEQFF
CDR3nt: TGTGCCATCAGCGATAGCGTGGCTGAGCAGTTCTTC

d_gene: .
v_gene: TRBV6-1
abundance: .
j_gene: TRBJ2-2
CDR3aa: CASSGGRVVTGELFF
CDR3nt: TGTGCCAGCAGTGGGGGTCGGGTAGTCACCGGGGAGCTGTTTTTT

d_gene: TRBD2
v_gene: TRBV29-1
abundance: once
j_gene: TRBJ2-3
CDR3aa: CSVQRLAGSTDTQYF
CDR3nt: TGCAGCGTCCAGAGACTAGCGGGAAGCACAGATACGCAGTATTTT